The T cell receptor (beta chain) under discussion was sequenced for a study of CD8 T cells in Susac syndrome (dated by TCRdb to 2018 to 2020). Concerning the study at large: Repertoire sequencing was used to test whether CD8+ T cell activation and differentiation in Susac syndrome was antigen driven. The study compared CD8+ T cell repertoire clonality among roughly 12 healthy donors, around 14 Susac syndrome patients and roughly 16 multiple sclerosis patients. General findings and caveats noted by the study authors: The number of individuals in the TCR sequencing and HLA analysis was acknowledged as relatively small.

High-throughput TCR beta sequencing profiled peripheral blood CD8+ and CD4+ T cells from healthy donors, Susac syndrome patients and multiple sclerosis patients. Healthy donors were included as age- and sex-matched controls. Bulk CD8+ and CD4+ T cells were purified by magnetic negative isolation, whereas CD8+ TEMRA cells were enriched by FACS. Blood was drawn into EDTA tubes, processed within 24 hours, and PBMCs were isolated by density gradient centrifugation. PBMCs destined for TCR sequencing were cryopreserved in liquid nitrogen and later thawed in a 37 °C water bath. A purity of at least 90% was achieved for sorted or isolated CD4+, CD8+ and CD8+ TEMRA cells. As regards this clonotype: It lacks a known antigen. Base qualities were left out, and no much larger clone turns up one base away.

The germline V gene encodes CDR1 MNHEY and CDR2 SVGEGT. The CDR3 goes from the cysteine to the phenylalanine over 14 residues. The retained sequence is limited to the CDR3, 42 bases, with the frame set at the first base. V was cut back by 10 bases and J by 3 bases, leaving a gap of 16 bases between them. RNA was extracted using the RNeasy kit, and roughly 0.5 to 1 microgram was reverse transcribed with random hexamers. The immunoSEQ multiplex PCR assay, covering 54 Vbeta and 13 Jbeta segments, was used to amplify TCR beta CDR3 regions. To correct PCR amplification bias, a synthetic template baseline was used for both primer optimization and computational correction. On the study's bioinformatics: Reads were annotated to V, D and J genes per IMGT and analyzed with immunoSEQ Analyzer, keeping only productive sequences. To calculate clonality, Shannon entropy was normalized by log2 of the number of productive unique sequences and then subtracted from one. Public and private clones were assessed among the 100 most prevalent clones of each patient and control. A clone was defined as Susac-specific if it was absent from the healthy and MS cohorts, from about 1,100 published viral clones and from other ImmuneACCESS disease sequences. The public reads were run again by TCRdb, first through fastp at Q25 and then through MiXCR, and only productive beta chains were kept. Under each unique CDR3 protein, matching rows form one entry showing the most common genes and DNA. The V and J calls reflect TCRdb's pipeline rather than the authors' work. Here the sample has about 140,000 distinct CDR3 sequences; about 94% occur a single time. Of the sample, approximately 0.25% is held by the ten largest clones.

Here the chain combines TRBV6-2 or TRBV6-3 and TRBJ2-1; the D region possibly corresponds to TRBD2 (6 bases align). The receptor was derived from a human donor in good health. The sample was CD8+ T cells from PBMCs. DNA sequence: TGTGCCATTTCGGGACGGGAGAACTACAATGAGCAGTTCTTC. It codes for CAISGRENYNEQFF.